This T cell receptor (beta chain) was identified during a study of lymphopenia after photon versus proton radiotherapy (dated 2019 in TCRdb). About the study as a whole: The study compared the immunological effects of photon versus proton radiation therapy in patients with gastrointestinal tumors who developed high-grade lymphopenia. The cohort included under 25 patients with gastrointestinal tumors who developed lymphopenia after receiving either photon or proton therapy. The study was designed to characterize how the impact on the immune system differs between the two radiation modalities. Overall study outcomes, separate from this receptor: Proton-treated patients stayed relatively stable during treatment, while photon-treated patients lost naive T cells and TCR diversity and gained effector/memory populations. Across the cohort, a larger post-nadir drop in TCR diversity was inversely correlated with overall survival time among patients who died. Once the lymphocyte count had reached its nadir, the repertoires of photon-treated patients showed oligoclonal expansion, particularly of CD8+ Temra cells, and this expansion drove the decline in diversity. The survival association was examined only in patients who died, and the authors described better survival with proton therapy as a possibility, not as a demonstrated result.

The junction shows trimming of 8 bases on V and 5 bases on J, plus 12 bases between the germline ends. From the cysteine through the phenylalanine, the CDR3 covers 12 amino acids. Solely the CDR3 DNA is kept, with 36 bases framed from the first base. The germline V gene specifies SGHTA as CDR1 and FQGNSA as CDR2. About this clone: No cognate antigen has been identified for it. No qualities accompany the bases; no much larger clone lies one base away.

To prepare the library, the immunoSEQ multiplex PCR assay was applied. T cell repertoires were profiled with deep sequencing of rearranged TCR beta loci together with multiparametric flow cytometry. As stored in TCRdb, this immuneACCESS dataset retains in-frame rearrangements with V and J assigned. A fraction of the clones does not appear; measured against another copy, unresolved V genes explain less than half of the discrepancy, and the remainder lacks a known reason. Within this sample are more than 15,000 clones, with just under 85% of them counted one time only. Jointly, the top ten make up over 2.5% of the sample.

Sequences were derived from peripheral blood, sampled from a patient treated with photon-based radiotherapy. The receptor was isolated from a woman between 50 and 59 years old with pancreatic cancer. The sequence is built from TRBV7-2 and TRBJ2-5, with a weak D call of TRBD2 (7 bases match). The bases read TGTGCCAGCGGGGGCGGGAGTGAGACCCAGTACTTC. It translates as CASGGGSETQYF.